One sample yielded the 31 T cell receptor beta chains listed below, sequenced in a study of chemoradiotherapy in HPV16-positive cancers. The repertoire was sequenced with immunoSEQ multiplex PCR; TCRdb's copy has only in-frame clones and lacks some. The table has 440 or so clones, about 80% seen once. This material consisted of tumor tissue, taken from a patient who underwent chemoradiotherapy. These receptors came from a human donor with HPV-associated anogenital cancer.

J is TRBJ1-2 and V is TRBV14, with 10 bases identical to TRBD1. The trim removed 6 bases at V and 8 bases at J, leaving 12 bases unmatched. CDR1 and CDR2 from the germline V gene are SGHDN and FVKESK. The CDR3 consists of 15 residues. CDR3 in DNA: TGTGCCAGCAGTGACCCCTCCGGGACAGGGGAGGGCTACACCTTC. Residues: CASSDPSGTGEGYTF.

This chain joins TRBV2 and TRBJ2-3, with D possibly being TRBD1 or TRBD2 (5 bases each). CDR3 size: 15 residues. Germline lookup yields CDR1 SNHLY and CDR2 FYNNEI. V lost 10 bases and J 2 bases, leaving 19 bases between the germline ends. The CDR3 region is CANHIYGALTDTQYF. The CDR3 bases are TGTGCCAACCACATCTACGGGGCTCTCACAGATACGCAGTATTTT.

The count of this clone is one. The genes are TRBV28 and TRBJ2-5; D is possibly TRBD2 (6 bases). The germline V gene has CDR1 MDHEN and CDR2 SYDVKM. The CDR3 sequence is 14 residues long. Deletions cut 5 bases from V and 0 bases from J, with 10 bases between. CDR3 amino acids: CASSSRENQETQYF. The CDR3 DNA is TGTGCCAGCAGTAGCCGGGAGAACCAAGAGACCCAGTACTTC.

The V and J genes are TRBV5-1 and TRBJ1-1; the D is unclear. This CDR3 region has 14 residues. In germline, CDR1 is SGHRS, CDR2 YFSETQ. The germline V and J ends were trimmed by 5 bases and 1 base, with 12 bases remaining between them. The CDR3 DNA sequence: TGCGCCAGCAGGAACTGGGGTCAGAACACTGAAGCTTTCTTT. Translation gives CASRNWGQNTEAFF.

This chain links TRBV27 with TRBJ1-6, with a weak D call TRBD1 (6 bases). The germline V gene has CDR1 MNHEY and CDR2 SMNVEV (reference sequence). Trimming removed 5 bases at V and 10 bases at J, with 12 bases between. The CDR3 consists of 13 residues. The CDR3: CASSDRPGSPLHF. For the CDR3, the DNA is TGTGCCAGCAGTGACAGGCCGGGCTCACCCCTCCACTTT.

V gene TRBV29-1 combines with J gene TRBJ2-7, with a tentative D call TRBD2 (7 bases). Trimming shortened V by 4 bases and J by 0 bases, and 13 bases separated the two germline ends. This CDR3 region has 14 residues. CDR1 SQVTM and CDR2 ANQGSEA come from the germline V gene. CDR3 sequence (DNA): TGCAGCGTTGCCGGGGGGCCAAGCTCCTACGAGCAGTACTTC. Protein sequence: CSVAGGPSSYEQYF.

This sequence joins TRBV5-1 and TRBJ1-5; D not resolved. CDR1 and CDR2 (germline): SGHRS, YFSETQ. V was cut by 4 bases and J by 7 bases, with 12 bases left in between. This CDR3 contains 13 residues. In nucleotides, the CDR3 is TGCGCCAGCAGCGAAGACATCAGGCAGCCCCAGCATTTT. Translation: CASSEDIRQPQHF.

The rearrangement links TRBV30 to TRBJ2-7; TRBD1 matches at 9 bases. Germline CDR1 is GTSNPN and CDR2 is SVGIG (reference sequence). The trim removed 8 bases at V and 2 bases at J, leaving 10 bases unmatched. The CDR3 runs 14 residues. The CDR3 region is CAGISTGGPYEQYF. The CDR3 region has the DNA TGTGCCGGTATCTCGACAGGGGGGCCCTACGAGCAGTACTTC.

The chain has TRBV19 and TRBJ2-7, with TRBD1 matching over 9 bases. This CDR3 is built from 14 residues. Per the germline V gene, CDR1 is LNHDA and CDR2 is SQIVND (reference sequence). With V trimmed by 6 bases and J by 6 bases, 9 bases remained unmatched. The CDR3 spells CASRPGTGIGEQYF. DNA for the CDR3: TGTGCCAGTAGACCCGGGACAGGGATAGGCGAGCAGTACTTC.

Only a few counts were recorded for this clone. The CDR3 coding sequence is TGCGCCAGCAGCTTTGGAGCTGGAATTGGGTCGCAGTACTTC. Translation gives CASSFGAGIGSQYF. The chain combines TRBV5-1 with TRBJ2-7; D ambiguous. The CDR3 consists of 14 residues. Trimming left V 2 bases short and J 9 bases short, with 18 bases between. Germline assignment: CDR1 SGHRS and CDR2 YFSETQ.

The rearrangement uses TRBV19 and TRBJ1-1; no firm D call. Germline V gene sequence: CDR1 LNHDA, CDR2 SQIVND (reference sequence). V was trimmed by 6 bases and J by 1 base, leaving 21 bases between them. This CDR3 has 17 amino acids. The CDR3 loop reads CASSLPSLQPQNTEAFF. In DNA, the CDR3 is TGTGCCAGTAGCCTCCCCTCCCTTCAGCCACAGAACACTGAAGCTTTCTTT.

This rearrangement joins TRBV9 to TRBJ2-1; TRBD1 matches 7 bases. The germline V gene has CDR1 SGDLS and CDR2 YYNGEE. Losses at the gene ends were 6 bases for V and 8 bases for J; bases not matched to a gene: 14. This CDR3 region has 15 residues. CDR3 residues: CASNQRTGLGHEQFF. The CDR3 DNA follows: TGTGCCAGCAACCAAAGGACAGGCTTAGGGCATGAGCAGTTCTTC.

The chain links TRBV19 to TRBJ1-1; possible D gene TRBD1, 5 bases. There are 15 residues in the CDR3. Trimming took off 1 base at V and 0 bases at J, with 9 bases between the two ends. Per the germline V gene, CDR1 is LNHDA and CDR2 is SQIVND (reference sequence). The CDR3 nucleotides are TGTGCCAGTAGTATAGGAGACAGCTTGAACACTGAAGCTTTCTTT. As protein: CASSIGDSLNTEAFF.

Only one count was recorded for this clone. CDR3 protein: CASSLVTGVRGSPLHF. The DNA for the CDR3 is TGCGCCAGCAGCTTGGTAACAGGGGTAAGGGGTTCACCCCTCCACTTT. The V call is TRBV5-1, the J call TRBJ1-6; 7 nucleotides align to TRBD1. This CDR3 region has 16 residues. Germline trimming cut 0 bases from V and 9 bases from J; bases unmatched to any gene: 9. The germline gives CDR1 SGHRS, CDR2 YFSETQ. Supplemented by reference TRBV5-1 and TRBJ1-6, the full variable domain reads KAGVTQTPRYLIKTRGQQVTLSCSPISGHRSVSWYQQTPGQGLQFLFEYFSETQRNKGNFPGRFSGRQFSNSRSEMNVSTLELGDSALYLCASSLVTGVRGSPLHFGNGTRLTVT.

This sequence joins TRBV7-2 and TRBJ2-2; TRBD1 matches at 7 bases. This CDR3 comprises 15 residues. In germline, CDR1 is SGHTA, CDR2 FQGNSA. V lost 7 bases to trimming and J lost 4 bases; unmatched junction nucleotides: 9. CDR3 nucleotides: TGTGCCAGCAAATCTAACAGGGGTAGCACCGGGGAGCTGTTTTTT. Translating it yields CASKSNRGSTGELFF. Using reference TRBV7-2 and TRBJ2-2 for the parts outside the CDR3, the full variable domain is GAGVSQSPSNKVTEKGKDVELRCDPISGHTALYWYRQSLGQGLEFLIYFQGNSAPDKSGLPSDRFSAERTGGSVSTLTIQRTQQEDSAVYLCASKSNRGSTGELFFGEGSRLTVL.

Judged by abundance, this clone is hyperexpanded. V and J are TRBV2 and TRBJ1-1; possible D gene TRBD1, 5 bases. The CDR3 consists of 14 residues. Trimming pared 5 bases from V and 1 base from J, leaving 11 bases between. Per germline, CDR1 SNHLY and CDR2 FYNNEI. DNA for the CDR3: TGTGCCAGCAGTCATCGGGGGGAGAACACTGAAGCTTTCTTT. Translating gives CASSHRGENTEAFF.

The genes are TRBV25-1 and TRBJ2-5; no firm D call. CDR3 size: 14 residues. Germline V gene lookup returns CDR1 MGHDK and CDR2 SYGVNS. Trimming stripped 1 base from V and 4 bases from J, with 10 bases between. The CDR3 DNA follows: TGTGCCAGCAGTGAATCAGGAGAGGTAGAGACCCAGTACTTC. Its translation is CASSESGEVETQYF.

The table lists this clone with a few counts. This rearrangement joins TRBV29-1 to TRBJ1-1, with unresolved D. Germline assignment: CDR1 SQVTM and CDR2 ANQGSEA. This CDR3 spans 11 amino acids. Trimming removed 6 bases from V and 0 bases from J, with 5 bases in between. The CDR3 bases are TGCAGCGTGGGATTGAACACTGAAGCTTTCTTT. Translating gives CSVGLNTEAFF.

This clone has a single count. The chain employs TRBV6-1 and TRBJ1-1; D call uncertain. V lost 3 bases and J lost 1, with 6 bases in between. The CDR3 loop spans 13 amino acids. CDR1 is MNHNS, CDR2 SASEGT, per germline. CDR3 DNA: TGTGCCAGCAGTGAGACATGGAACACTGAAGCTTTCTTT. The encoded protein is CASSETWNTEAFF.

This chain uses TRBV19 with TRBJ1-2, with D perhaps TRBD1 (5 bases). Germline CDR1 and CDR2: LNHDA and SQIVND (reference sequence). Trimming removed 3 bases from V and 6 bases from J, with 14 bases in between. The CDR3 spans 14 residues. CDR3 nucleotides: TGTGCCAGTAGTATTAGGGGAAGAAGTAATGGCTACACCTTC. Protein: CASSIRGRSNGYTF.

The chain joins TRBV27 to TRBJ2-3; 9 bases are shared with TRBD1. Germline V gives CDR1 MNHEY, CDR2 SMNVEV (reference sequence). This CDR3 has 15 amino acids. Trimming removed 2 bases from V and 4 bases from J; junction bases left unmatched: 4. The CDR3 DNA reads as TGTGCCAGCAGTTTAAGGGGGGACAGGGCAGATACGCAGTATTTT. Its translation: CASSLRGDRADTQYF.

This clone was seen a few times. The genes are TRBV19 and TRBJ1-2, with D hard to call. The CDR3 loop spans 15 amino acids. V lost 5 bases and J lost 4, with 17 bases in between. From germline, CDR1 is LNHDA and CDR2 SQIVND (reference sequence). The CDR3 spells CASSLTGQTPYGYTF. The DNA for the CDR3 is TGTGCCAGTAGTCTAACCGGGCAGACCCCCTATGGCTACACCTTC.

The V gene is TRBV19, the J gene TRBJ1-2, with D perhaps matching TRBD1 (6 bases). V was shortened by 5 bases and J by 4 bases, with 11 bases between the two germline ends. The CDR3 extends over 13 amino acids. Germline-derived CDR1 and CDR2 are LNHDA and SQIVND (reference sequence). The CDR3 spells CASSFRQAYGYTF. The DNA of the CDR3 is TGTGCCAGTAGTTTCCGACAGGCCTATGGCTACACCTTC. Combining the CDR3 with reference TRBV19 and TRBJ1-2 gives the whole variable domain DGGITQSPKYLFRKEGQNVTLSCEQNLNHDAMYWYRQDPGQGLRLIYYSQIVNDFQKGDIAEGYSVSREKKESFPLTVTSAQKNPTAFYLCASSFRQAYGYTFGSGTRLTVV.

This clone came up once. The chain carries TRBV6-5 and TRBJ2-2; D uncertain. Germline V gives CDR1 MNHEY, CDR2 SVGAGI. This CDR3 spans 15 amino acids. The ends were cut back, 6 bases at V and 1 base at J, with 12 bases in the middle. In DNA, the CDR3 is TGTGCCAGCAGGACTCGTCAAGGGAACACCGGGGAGCTGTTTTTT. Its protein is CASRTRQGNTGELFF.

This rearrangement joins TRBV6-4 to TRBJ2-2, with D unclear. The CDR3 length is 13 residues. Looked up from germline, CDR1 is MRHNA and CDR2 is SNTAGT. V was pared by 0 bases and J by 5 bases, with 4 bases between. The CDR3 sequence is CASSDSGTGELFF. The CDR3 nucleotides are TGTGCCAGCAGTGACTCGGGGACCGGGGAGCTGTTTTTT.

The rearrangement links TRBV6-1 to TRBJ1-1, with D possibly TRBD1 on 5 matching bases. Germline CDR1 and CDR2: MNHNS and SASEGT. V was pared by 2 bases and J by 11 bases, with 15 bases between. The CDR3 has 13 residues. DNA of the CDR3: TGTGCCAGCAGTGAATCGTCGAGGGGCCGGGCTTTCTTT. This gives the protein CASSESSRGRAFF.

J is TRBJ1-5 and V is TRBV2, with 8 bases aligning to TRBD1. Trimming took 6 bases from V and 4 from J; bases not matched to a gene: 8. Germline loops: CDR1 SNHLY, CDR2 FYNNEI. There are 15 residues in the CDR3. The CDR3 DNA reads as TGTGCCAGCAGCCTAGGGACAGGATTAAATCAGCCCCAGCATTTT. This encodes CASSLGTGLNQPQHF.

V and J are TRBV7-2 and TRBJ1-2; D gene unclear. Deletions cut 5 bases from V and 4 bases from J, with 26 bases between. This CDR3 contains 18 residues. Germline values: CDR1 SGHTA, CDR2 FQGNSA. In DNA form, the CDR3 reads TGTGCCAGCAGCGGTGAATGCAGAGACGGCGGAAAGACCTATGGCTACACCTTC. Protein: CASSGECRDGGKTYGYTF.

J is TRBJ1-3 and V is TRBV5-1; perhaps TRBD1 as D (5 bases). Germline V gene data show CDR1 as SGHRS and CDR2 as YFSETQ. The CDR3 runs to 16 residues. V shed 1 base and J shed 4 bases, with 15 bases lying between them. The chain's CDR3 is CASSLSPGTVGNTIYF. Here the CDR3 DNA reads TGCGCCAGCAGCTTGAGCCCAGGGACGGTAGGAAACACCATATATTTT.

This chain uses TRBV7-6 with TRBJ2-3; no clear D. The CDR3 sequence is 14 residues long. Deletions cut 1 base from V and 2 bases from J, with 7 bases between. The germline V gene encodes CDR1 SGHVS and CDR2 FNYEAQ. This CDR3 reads CASSLDDATDTQYF. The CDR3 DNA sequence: TGTGCCAGCAGCTTAGATGACGCCACAGATACGCAGTATTTT.

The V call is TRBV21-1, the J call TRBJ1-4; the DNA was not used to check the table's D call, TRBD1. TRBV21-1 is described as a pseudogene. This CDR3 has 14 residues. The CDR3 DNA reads TGTGCCAGCAGCAAAGCGCAGGGAAATGAAAAACTGTTTTTT. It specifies CASSKAQGNEKLFF.